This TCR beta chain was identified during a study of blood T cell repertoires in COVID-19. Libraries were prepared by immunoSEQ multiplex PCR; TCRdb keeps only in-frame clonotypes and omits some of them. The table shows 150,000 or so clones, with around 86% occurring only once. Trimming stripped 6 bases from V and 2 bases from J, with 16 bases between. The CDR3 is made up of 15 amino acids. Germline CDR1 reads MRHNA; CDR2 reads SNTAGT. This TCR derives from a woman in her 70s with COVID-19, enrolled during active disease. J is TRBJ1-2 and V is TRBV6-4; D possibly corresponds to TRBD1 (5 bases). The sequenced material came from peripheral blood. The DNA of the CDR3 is TGTGCCAGCAGATCAGATGGGGGGTCCAACTATGGCTACACCTTC. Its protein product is CASRSDGGSNYGYTF.